These 7 T cell receptor beta chains were all obtained from the same sample, sequenced in a study of T cell repertoires in cytomegalovirus infection. The antigens these receptors bind are not known. TCRdb re-analysed the reads in MiXCR, keeping a single row per CDR3 protein. The table records fewer than 850,000 distinct CDR3 sequences, just under 30% of them present only once. The sample here was cultured CD8+ T cells from PBMCs, taken from culture after CMV antigen stimulation. These receptors were obtained from a human donor in good health (CMV status not recorded). Some clones in this sample may be carry-over from other donors' samples.

J is TRBJ1-1 and V is TRBV19; possibly TRBD1 for D (6 bases). With 5 bases removed from V and 4 bases from J, the gap between germline ends came to 17 bases. Germline V gene sequence: CDR1 LNHDA, CDR2 SQIVND (reference sequence). The CDR3 is 15 amino acids. CDR3 amino acids: CASSPGGGFTTEAFF. The CDR3 nucleotides are TGTGCCAGTAGTCCCGGGGGGGGCTTTACCACTGAAGCTTTCTTT.

This rearrangement joins TRBV5-4 to TRBJ1-2; possible D gene TRBD1, 6 bases. V dropped 5 bases and J dropped 6 bases, with 11 bases sitting between them. The CDR3 is made up of 12 amino acids. Per germline, CDR1 SGHNT and CDR2 YYREEE (reference sequence). In DNA form, the CDR3 reads TGTGCCAGCAGTCCAGGGGTGCATGGCTACACCTTC. Translated, it gives CASSPGVHGYTF.

CDR3 in amino acids: CASSDGQVGRSNQPQHF. CDR3 bases: TGTGCCAGCAGCGACGGACAGGTGGGTCGTAGCAATCAGCCCCAGCATTTT. The chain employs TRBV14 and TRBJ1-5, with 7 nucleotides matching TRBD1. CDR3 size: 17 residues. Germline CDR1 reads SGHDN; CDR2 reads FVKESK. J was trimmed by 0 bases and V by 5 bases; bases with no gene match: 10. The entire variable domain, with the rest obtained from reference TRBV14 and TRBJ1-5, is as follows: EAGVTQFPSHSVIEKGQTVTLRCDPISGHDNLYWYRRVMGKEIKFLLHFVKESKQDESGMPNNRFLAERTGGTYSTLKVQPAELEDSGVYFCASSDGQVGRSNQPQHFGDGTRLSIL.

The J gene is TRBJ2-3, the V gene TRBV5-8, with D perhaps matching TRBD1 (5 bases). CDR3 length equals 16 residues. V was trimmed by 4 bases and J by 0 bases, leaving 15 bases between them. Germline V gene sequence: CDR1 SGHTS, CDR2 YDEGEE. CDR3 coding DNA: TGTGCCAGCAGCGGCGCGACAGCACCTAGCACAGATACGCAGTATTTT. This encodes CASSGATAPSTDTQYF.

The rearrangement uses TRBV27 and TRBJ1-1; TRBD1 might be the D (6 bases). CDR3 length: 18 residues. V shed 1 base and J shed 0 bases, with 18 bases lying between them. CDR1 is MNHEY and CDR2 is SMNVEV in the germline V gene (reference sequence). The CDR3 sequence is CASSLLSTGSTMNTEAFF. In DNA, the CDR3 is TGTGCCAGCAGTTTATTATCGACAGGCTCAACTATGAACACTGAAGCTTTCTTT.

This clonotype has just a few counts. V and J are TRBV7-8 and TRBJ1-3; 9 nucleotides align to TRBD1. Germline V gene data show CDR1 as SGHVS and CDR2 as FQNEAQ. This CDR3 has 15 amino acids. Trimming cost V 5 bases and J 3 bases; bases outside gene matches: 5. CDR3 region: CASSPQGARGNTIYF. Written as DNA, the CDR3 is TGTGCCAGCAGCCCACAGGGGGCGCGTGGAAACACCATATATTTT. The entire variable domain, with the rest obtained from reference TRBV7-8 and TRBJ1-3, is as follows: GAGVSQSPRYKVAKRGQDVALRCDPISGHVSLFWYQQALGQGPEFLTYFQNEAQLDKSGLPSDRFFAERPEGSVSTLKIQRTQQEDSAVYLCASSPQGARGNTIYFGEGSWLTVV.

This chain uses TRBV5-4 with TRBJ2-1, with D perhaps matching TRBD2 (7 bases). Trimming took off 1 base at V and 6 bases at J, with 14 bases between the two ends. Germline V CDR1 and CDR2: SGHNT, YYREEE (reference sequence). The CDR3 is made up of 15 amino acids. In DNA, the CDR3 is TGTGCCAGCAGCTTGCGCGGGGGCGCCCCCAATGAGCAGTTCTTC. It specifies CASSLRGGAPNEQFF.